This entry is about one T cell receptor beta chain. Its antigen is unknown. No qualities accompany the bases; no much larger clone lies one base away. These data come from a study of blood T cell repertoires in COVID-19 (TCRdb year 2020). For the study in its entirety: Samples covering the acute and convalescent phases of COVID-19 were provided by collaborators in the United States, Italy and Spain. The prospective study material was composed of cDNA or gDNA derived from T cells, B-cell-depleted T cells, or PBMCs. Subjects who had been exposed to COVID-19, were actively infected with it, or had recovered from it provided the deeply sampled blood TCRbeta repertoires that made up the dataset. The repertoires were released in a freely available public database intended as a resource for research on the immune response to SARS-CoV-2. The samples were drawn from the first 160 participants of the ongoing ImmuneRACE study and from 1,254 subjects provided by 6 global collaborators. The sample metadata nearly always contained a de-identified subject ID, COVID-19 status, age in years and sex. Where HLA class I and class II types were available, the types were taken from metadata supplied by the sample provider, not from assay-based typing. General findings and caveats noted by the study authors: How much clinical and demographic metadata was included differed by source and by participant, and the metadata was provided uncurated.

Collaborating institutions collected whole blood in K2EDTA tubes following their own protocols. For TCRbeta analysis, collaborator samples were shipped as frozen whole blood, as isolated PBMCs, or as DNA extracted from either sample type. The CDR3 numbers 13 residues from cysteine through phenylalanine. The only DNA kept is the CDR3, 39 bases in frame from the first base. V lost 5 bases and J lost 5 bases; the stretch between them is 9 bases long. From the germline V gene, CDR1 is MDHEN and CDR2 is SYDVKM. TCRbeta CDR3 regions were amplified from genomic DNA using the immunoSEQ Assay, a bias-controlled multiplex PCR. In the authors' own workflow: Nucleated cell counts per sample were estimated from amplification of reference gene primers within the assay. Sequence reads were collapsed and filtered to measure the absolute abundance of every unique TCRbeta CDR3 rearrangement. For each sample, productive Simpson clonality was calculated by taking the square root of Simpson's diversity index across productive rearrangements. TCRdb re-hosts the immuneACCESS table, in-frame sequences only. Its copies lack some clones; in the studies checked, an unresolved V gene accounts for under half of them, and the cause for the rest is not known. D and trimming were read from the DNA, whereas the V and J calls and clone size are those reported in that table. In this sample the table shows under 250,000 clones, approximately 87% of which occur a single time. The ten biggest clones cover about 2.5% of the sample.

The receptor chain draws on TRBV28 and TRBJ1-4, with the D gene call left open. Sequenced: peripheral blood. The TCR was taken from a woman aged 65 to 85 with active or convalescent COVID-19. The DNA sequence is given as TGTGCCAGCAGTCCCCCCGGGAATGAAAAACTGTTTTTT. It specifies CASSPPGNEKLFF.